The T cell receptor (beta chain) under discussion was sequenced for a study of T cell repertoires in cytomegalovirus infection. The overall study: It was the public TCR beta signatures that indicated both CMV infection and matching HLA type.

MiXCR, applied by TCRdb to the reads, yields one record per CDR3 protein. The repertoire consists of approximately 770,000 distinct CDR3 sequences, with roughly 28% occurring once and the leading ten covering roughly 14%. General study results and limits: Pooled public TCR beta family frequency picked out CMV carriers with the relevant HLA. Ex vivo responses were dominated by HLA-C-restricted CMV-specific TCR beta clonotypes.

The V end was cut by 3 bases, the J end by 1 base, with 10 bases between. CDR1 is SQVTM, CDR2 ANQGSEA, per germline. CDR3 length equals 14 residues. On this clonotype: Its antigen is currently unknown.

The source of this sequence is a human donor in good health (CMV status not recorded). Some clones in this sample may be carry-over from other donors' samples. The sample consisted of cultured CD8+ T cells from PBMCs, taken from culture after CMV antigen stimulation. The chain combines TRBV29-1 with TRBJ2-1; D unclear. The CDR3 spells CSVDPQGSYNEQFF. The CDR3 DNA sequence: TGCAGCGTTGACCCCCAAGGGTCCTACAATGAGCAGTTCTTC.